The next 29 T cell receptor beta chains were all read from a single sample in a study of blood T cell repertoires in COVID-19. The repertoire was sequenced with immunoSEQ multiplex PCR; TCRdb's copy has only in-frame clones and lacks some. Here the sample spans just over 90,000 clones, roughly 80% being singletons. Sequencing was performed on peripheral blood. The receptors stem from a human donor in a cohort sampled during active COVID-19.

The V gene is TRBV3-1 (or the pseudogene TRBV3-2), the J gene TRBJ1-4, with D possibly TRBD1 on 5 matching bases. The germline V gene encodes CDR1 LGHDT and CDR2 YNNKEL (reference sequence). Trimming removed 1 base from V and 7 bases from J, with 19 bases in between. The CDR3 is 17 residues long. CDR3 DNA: TGTGCCAGCAGCCAAGGGGGACTGGGAAATGGAATTGAAAAACTGTTTTTT. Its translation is CASSQGGLGNGIEKLFF.

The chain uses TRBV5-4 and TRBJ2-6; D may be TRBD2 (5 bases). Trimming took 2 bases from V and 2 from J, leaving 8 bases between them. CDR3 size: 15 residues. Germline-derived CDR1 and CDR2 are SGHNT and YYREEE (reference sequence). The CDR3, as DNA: TGTGCCAGCAGCTTCGGAGGAACTGGGGCCAACGTCCTGACTTTC. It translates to CASSFGGTGANVLTF.

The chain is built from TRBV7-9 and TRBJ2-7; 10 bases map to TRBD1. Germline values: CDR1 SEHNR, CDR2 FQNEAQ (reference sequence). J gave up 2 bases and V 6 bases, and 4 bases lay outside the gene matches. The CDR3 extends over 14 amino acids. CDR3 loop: CASRSGTGAYEQYF. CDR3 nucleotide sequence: TGTGCCAGCAGATCCGGGACAGGGGCCTACGAGCAGTACTTC.

In DNA, the CDR3 is TGTGCCAGCAGATTCACAGGGTTCGATACGCAGTATTTT. Its translation: CASRFTGFDTQYF. The J gene is TRBJ2-3, the V gene TRBV6-5, with D perhaps matching TRBD1 (6 bases). The CDR3 consists of 13 residues. The V end was cut by 6 bases, the J end by 6 bases, with 13 bases between. Germline V gene data show CDR1 as MNHEY and CDR2 as SVGAGI.

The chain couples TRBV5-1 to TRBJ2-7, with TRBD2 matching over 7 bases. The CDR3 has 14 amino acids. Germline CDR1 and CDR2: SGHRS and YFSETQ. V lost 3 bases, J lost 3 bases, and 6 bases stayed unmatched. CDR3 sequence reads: CASSSDSGFYEQYF. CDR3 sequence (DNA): TGCGCCAGCAGCTCCGATAGCGGGTTCTACGAGCAGTACTTC.

CDR3 DNA: TGCAGCGTTGCAGCCCTCACAGGGGGCACTGAAGCTTTCTTT. The encoded protein is CSVAALTGGTEAFF. V and J are TRBV29-1 and TRBJ1-1, with 8 positions matching TRBD1. The junction had 8 bases not matched to a gene; V was cut back by 4 bases and J by 4 bases. The CDR3 is 14 amino acids. Per the germline V gene, CDR1 is SQVTM and CDR2 is ANQGSEA.

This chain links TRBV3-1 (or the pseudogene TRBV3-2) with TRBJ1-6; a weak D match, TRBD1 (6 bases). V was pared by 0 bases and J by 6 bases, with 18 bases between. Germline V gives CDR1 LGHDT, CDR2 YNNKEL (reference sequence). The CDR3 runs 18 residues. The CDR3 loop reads CASSQDMGTLRANSPLHF. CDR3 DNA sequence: TGTGCCAGCAGCCAAGATATGGGGACACTAAGGGCTAATTCACCCCTCCACTTT.

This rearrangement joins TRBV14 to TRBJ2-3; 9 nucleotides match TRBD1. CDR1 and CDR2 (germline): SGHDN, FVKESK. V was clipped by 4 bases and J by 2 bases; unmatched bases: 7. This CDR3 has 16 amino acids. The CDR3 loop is CASSRTGTGLTDTQYF. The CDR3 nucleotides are TGTGCCAGCAGCCGCACCGGGACAGGGCTCACAGATACGCAGTATTTT.

CDR3 protein: CASSLGDRVSTEAFF. CDR3 coding DNA: TGCGCCAGCAGCTTGGGGGACAGGGTGAGCACTGAAGCTTTCTTT. This chain joins TRBV5-1 and TRBJ1-1; TRBD1 matches at 9 bases. This CDR3 comprises 15 residues. Looked up from germline, CDR1 is SGHRS and CDR2 is YFSETQ. Trimming at V came to 0 bases and at J to 4 bases, leaving 4 bases not matched to a gene.

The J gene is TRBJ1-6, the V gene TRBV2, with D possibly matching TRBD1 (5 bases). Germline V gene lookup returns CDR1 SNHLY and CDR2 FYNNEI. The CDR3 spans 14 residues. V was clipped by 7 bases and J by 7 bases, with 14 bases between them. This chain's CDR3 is CASKAGRQNSPLHF. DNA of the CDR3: TGTGCCAGCAAAGCGGGACGGCAAAATTCACCCCTCCACTTT.

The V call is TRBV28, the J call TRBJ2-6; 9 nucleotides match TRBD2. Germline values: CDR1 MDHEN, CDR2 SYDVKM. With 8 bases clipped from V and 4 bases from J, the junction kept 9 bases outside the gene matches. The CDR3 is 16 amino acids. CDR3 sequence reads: CASWASGASGANVLTF. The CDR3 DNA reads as TGTGCCAGCTGGGCTAGCGGGGCCTCGGGGGCCAACGTCCTGACTTTC.

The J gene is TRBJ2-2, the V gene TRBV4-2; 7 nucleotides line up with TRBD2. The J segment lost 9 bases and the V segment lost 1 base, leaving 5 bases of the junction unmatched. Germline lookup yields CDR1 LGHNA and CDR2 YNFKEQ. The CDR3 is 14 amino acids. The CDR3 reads CASSQGEGRRELFF. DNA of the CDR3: TGTGCCAGCAGCCAAGGGGAGGGCCGGCGGGAGCTGTTTTTT.

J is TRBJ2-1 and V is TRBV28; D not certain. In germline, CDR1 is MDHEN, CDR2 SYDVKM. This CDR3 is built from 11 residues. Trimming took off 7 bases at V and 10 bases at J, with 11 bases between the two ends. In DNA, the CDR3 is TGTGCCAGCAATGCCGGGTACGAGCAGTTCTTC. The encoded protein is CASNAGYEQFF.

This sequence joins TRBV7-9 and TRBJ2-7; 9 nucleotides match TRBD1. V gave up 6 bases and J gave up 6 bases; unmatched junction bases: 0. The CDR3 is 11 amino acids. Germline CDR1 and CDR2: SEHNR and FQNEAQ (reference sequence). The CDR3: CASRTGGEQYF. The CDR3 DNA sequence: TGTGCCAGCAGGACAGGGGGCGAGCAGTACTTC.

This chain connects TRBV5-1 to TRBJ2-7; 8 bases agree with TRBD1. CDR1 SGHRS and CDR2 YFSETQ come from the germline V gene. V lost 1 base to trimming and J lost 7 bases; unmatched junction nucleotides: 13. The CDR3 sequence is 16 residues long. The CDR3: CASSLPPTGASGEQYF. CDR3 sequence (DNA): TGCGCCAGCAGCTTGCCACCGACAGGGGCGTCGGGGGAGCAGTACTTC.

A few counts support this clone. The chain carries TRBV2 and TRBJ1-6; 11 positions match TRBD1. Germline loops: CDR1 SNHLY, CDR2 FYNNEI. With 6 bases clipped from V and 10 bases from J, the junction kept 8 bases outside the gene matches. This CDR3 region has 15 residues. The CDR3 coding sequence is TGTGCCAGCAGCGGTGGACAGGGGGCGCGATCACCCCTCCACTTT. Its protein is CASSGGQGARSPLHF.

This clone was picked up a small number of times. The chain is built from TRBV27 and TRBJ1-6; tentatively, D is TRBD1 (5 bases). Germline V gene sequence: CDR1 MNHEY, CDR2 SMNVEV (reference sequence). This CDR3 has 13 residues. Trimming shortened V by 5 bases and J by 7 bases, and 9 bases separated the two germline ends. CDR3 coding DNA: TGTGCCAGCAGTCGACAGAGAAATTCACCCCTCCACTTT. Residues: CASSRQRNSPLHF.

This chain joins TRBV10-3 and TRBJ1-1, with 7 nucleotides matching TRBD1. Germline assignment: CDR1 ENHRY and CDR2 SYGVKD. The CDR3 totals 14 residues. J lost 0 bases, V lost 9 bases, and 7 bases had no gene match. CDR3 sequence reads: CAIWDTGVNTEAFF. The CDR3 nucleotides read TGTGCCATATGGGACACAGGGGTGAACACTGAAGCTTTCTTT.

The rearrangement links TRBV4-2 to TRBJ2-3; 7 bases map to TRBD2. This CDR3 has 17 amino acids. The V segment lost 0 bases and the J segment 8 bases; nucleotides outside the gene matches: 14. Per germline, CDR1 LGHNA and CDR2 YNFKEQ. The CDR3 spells CASSQDSSRGKRGTQYF. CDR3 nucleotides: TGTGCCAGCAGCCAAGATAGTTCGCGGGGGAAACGGGGTACGCAGTATTTT.

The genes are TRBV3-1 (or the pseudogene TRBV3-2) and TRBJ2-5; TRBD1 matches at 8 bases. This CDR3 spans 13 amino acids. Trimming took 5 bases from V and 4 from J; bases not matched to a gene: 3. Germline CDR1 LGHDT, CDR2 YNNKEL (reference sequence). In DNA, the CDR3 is TGTGCCAGCAGCTCCGACAGGGGAGAGACCCAGTACTTC. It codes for CASSSDRGETQYF.

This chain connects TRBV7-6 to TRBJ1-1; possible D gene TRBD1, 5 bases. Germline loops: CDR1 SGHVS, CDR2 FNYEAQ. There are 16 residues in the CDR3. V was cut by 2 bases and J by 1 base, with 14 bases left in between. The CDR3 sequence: CASSLFTGIENTEAFF. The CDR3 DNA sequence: TGTGCCAGCAGCTTATTCACAGGTATCGAGAACACTGAAGCTTTCTTT.

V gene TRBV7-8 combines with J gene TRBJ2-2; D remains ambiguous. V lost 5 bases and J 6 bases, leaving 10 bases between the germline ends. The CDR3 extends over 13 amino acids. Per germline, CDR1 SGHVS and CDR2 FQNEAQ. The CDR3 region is CASSRFPPGELFF. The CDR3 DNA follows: TGTGCCAGCAGCCGCTTCCCCCCCGGGGAGCTGTTTTTT.

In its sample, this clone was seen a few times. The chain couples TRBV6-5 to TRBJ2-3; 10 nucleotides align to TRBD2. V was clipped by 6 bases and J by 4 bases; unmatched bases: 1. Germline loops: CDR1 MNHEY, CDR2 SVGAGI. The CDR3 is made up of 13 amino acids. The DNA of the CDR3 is TGTGCCAGCAGGACTAGCGGGTCAGATACGCAGTATTTT. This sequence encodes CASRTSGSDTQYF.

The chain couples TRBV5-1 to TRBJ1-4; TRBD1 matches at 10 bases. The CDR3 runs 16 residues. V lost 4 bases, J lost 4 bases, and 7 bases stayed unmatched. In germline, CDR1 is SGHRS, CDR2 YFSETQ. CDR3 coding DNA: TGCGCCAGCAGCGATGGACAGGGGGGTGGTAATGAAAAACTGTTTTTT. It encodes CASSDGQGGGNEKLFF.

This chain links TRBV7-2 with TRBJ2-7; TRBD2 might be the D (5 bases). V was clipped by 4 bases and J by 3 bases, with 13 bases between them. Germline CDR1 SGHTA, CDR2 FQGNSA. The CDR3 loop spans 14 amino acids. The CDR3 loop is CASSSGSRFYEQYF. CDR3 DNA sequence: TGTGCCAGCAGCTCGGGGAGCAGATTCTACGAGCAGTACTTC. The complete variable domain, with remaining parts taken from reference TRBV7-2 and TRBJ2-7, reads GAGVSQSPSNKVTEKGKDVELRCDPISGHTALYWYRQSLGQGLEFLIYFQGNSAPDKSGLPSDRFSAERTGGSVSTLTIQRTQQEDSAVYLCASSSGSRFYEQYFGPGTRLTVT.

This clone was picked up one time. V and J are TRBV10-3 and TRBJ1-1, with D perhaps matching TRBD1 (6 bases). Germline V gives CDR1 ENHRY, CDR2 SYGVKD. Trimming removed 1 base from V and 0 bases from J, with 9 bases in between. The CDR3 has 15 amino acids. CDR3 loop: CAISEWGQLNTEAFF. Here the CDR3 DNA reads TGTGCCATCAGTGAGTGGGGACAACTGAACACTGAAGCTTTCTTT.

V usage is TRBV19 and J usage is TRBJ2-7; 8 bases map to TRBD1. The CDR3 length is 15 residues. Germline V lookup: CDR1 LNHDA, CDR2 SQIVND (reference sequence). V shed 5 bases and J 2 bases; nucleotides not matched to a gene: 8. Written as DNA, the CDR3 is TGTGCCAGTAGTTCAGGGACAGGACCGACCTACGAGCAGTACTTC. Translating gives CASSSGTGPTYEQYF.

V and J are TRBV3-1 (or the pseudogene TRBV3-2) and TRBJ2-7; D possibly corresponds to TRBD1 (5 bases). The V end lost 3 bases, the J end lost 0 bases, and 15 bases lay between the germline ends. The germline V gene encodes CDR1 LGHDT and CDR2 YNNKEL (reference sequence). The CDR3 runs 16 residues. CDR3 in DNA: TGTGCCAGCAGCCAGCGTGCGGCAGGGCGCTCCTACGAGCAGTACTTC. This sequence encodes CASSQRAAGRSYEQYF.

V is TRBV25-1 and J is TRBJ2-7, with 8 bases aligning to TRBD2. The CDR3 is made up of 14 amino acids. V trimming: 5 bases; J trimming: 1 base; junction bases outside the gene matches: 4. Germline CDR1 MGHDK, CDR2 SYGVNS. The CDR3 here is CASSLAGLSYEQYF. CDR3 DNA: TGTGCCAGCAGTTTAGCGGGACTTTCCTACGAGCAGTACTTC.